The sequence of this T cell receptor beta chain was determined in a study of regulatory T cells in long-lasting Graves disease. The sample's time point: newly diagnosed GD, antithyroid drugs for less than 3 months. TCR sequences were obtained from RNA taken from PBMCs. It was an endocrinology department in Xi'an, China, that provided the patients. From each patient, approximately 9 milliliters of peripheral blood was drawn and collected into an EDTA anticoagulant tube. Construction of the TCR beta libraries employed iRepertoire HTBI primers in conjunction with Arm-PCR of CDR3 regions. TCRdb reanalysed the multiplex PCR reads using MiXCR and keeps one entry per CDR3 protein. The table includes roughly 510,000 distinct CDR3 sequences, roughly 15% detected once. The V end was cut by 7 bases, the J end by 1 base, with 11 bases between. CDR1 and CDR2 (germline): MDHEN, SYDVKM. This CDR3 has 13 residues.

This clonotype was seen repeatedly, ten times or more. The same data also contributed to another study, on T cells in Graves' hyperthyroidism and ophthalmopathy. That source adds: Diagnostic decisions used clinical symptoms, serum thyroxine and TRAb, thyroid ultrasound and orbital computed tomography.

Here the sequenced sample was peripheral blood mononuclear cells (PBMCs), taken at new diagnosis, from a patient treated with antithyroid drugs. The chain uses TRBV28 and TRBJ2-7; possible D gene TRBD2, 5 bases. The clonotype originates from a man younger than 30 with Graves disease. The DNA for the CDR3 is TGTGCCAGCACCTCCAGAGGGTCCTACGAGCAGTACTTC. Residues: CASTSRGSYEQYF.